One T cell receptor beta chain is described in this entry. Recently diagnosed hyperthyroidism of less than 2 months' duration affected patients aged 18 to 65. The source material, RNA transcripts, was used to amplify TCR beta CDR3 regions. HTBI primers were used for first-round RT-PCR of the TCR CDR3. TCRdb passed the multiplex PCR reads through MiXCR, listing each CDR3 protein once. The sample has some 210,000 distinct CDR3 sequences, under 20% seen once; the top ten hold under 65%. The data were obtained in a study of T cells in Graves' hyperthyroidism and ophthalmopathy. CDR3 length: 15 amino acids. After removal of 4 bases from V and 3 bases from J, the junction contained 8 bases not matched to a gene. Germline V gene lookup returns CDR1 MNHEY and CDR2 SVGAGI.

The sequence was obtained from a man in his fifties or sixties with Graves' hyperthyroidism. The sequenced material came from blood. The chain recombines TRBV6-5 with TRBJ1-1; 7 bases map to TRBD1. CDR3 nucleotides: TGTGCCAGCAGTTCAAGAACCCAGGGGGACACTGAAGCTTTCTTT. It codes for CASSSRTQGDTEAFF.